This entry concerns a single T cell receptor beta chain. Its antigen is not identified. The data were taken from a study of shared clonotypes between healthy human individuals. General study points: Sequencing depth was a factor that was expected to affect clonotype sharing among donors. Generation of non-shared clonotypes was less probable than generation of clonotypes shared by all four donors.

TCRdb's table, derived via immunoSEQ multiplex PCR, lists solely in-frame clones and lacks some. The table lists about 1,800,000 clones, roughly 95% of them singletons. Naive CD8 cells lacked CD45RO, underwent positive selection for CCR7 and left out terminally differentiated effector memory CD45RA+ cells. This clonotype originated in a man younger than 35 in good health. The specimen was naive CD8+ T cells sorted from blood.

The CDR3, as DNA: TGTGCCAGCAGCTTCCCTTATAGCGGGAGCGAGGGCAATGAGCAGTTCTTC. Translating it yields CASSFPYSGSEGNEQFF. This rearrangement joins TRBV11-2 to TRBJ2-1; 9 bases line up with TRBD2. This CDR3 region has 17 residues. Germline values: CDR1 SGHAT, CDR2 FQNNGV. The trim removed 3 bases at V and 6 bases at J, leaving 12 bases unmatched.